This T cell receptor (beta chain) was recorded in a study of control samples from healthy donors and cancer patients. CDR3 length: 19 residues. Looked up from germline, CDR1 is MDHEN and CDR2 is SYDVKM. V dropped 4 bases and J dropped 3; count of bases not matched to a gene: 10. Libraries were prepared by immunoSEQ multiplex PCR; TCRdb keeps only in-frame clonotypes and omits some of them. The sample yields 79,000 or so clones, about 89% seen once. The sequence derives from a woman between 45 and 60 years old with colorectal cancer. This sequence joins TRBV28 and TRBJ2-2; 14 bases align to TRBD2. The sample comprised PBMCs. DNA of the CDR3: TGTGCCAGCAGTTCCGGGACTAGCGGGGGAGCCCAATACACCGGGGAGCTGTTTTTT. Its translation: CASSSGTSGGAQYTGELFF.